The clone carrying this T cell receptor beta chain was seen only a few times. Its antigen remains unidentified. The sample is drawn from a study of T cell repertoires in cytomegalovirus infection. Study in general: Public signatures in TCR beta pointed to CMV infection and matching HLA type. Study outcomes and limitations: CMV carriers with the relevant HLA were identified by cumulative public TCR beta family frequency.

TCRdb passed the reads through MiXCR, listing each CDR3 protein once. Of 700,000 to 850,000 distinct CDR3 sequences listed, about 33% are singletons. The origin of this receptor is a human donor in good health (CMV status not recorded). Some clones in this sample may be carry-over from other donors' samples. Here the sequenced sample was cultured CD8+ T cells from PBMCs, taken from culture after CMV antigen stimulation.

Here the CDR3 reads CSAAGTGEGELFF. In DNA form, the CDR3 reads TGCAGCGCCGCTGGGACAGGGGAGGGGGAGCTGTTTTTT. The chain uses TRBV29-1 and TRBJ2-2; 10 nucleotides match TRBD1. The CDR3 totals 13 residues. Germline lookup yields CDR1 SQVTM and CDR2 ANQGSEA. V was clipped by 7 bases and J by 8 bases; unmatched bases: 7.